Each of the 3 T cell receptor beta chains below was sequenced from the same sample in a study of brain T cells in children with intractable seizures. The repertoire was sequenced with immunoSEQ multiplex PCR; TCRdb's copy has only in-frame clones and lacks some. The sample yields about 320,000 clones, 93% seen once. The time point here: blood from clinic visit 5 months post-surgery; TSC patient then seizure free. This material consisted of peripheral blood, taken roughly 5 months after surgery. The origin of the receptors is a boy younger than two with tuberous sclerosis and intractable seizures.

CDR3 sequence: CASSISSSGANVLTF. The CDR3 DNA sequence: TGTGCCAGTAGTATAAGCAGCTCTGGGGCCAACGTCCTGACTTTC. V is TRBV19 and J is TRBJ2-6; no clear D gene. The V end lost 2 bases, the J end lost 0 bases, and 5 bases lay between the germline ends. The V gene's germline CDR1 is LNHDA and CDR2 SQIVND (reference sequence). The CDR3 spans 15 residues.

This chain links TRBV7-9 with TRBJ2-1; D possibly corresponds to TRBD2 (6 bases). From germline, CDR1 is SEHNR and CDR2 FQNEAQ (reference sequence). The ends were cut back, 8 bases at V and 9 bases at J, with 17 bases in the middle. This CDR3 region has 13 residues. In nucleotides, the CDR3 is TGTGCCAGCGAAGGGCGGGAAGAAAGTGAGCAGTTCTTC. Protein sequence: CASEGREESEQFF.

This chain joins TRBV19 and TRBJ1-5; 7 nucleotides agree with TRBD1. The V gene's germline CDR1 is LNHDA and CDR2 SQIVND (reference sequence). The CDR3 length is 16 residues. V lost 3 bases, J lost 3 bases, and 8 bases stayed unmatched. The CDR3 here is CASSITRDRVNQPQHF. In nucleotides, the CDR3 is TGTGCCAGTAGTATCACACGGGACAGAGTCAATCAGCCCCAGCATTTT.